This T cell receptor (beta chain) appears in the sequencing data of a study of blood T cell repertoires in COVID-19. The ends lost 4 bases at V and 5 bases at J; junction bases unmatched: 5. Germline CDR1 KGHDR, CDR2 SFDVKD. The CDR3 runs to 15 residues. The table came from immunoSEQ multiplex PCR; TCRdb's copy has only in-frame clones and leaves some out. Found here are 180,000 or so clones, about 85% of them singletons; the top ten hold roughly 9.8%. This receptor was obtained from an elderly woman with acute or convalescent COVID-19. The chain links TRBV24-1 to TRBJ2-7; 12 bases fit TRBD1. The sequencing input was peripheral blood. The chain's CDR3 is CATSDPGTGGHEQYF. The CDR3 nucleotides are TGTGCCACCAGTGACCCCGGGACAGGGGGCCACGAGCAGTACTTC.